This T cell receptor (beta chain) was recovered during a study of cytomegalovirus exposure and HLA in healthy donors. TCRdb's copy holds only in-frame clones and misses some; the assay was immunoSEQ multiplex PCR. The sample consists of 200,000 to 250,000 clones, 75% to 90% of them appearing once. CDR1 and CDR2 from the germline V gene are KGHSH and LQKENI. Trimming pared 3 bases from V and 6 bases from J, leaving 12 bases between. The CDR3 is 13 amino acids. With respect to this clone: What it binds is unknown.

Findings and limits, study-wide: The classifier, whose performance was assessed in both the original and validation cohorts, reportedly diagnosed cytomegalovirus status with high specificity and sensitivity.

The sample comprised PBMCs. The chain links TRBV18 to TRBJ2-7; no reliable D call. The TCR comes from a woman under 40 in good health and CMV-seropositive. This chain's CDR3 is CASSPPWPLEQYF. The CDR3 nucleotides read TGTGCCAGCTCACCCCCCTGGCCCCTCGAGCAGTACTTC.